This T cell receptor (beta chain) emerged from a study of somatic mutations in cytotoxic T cells in rheumatoid arthritis. Study details: Blood from the patient (over 28 ml EDTA) was drawn right after diagnosis, pretreatment. At nearly 100% purity, some V beta antibody-stained T-cell populations were flow-sorted, and these included V beta1+ cells that were sequenced for TCRB.

Note on this clone: As yet, its antigen is unknown.

Germline V gene data show CDR1 as SGHTA and CDR2 as FQGNSA. The length of the CDR3 is 18 residues. V was clipped by 5 bases and J by 0 bases; unmatched bases: 12. Findings of the study overall: Levels of CD8+ T-cell clonality in rheumatoid arthritis patients were statistically indistinguishable from those seen in age-matched healthy controls, with no significant difference. Rheumatoid arthritis patients showed slight TRBV07 underrepresentation, unadjusted for multiple comparisons.

Clones were sequenced by immunoSEQ multiplex PCR, and TCRdb holds only the in-frame ones, with some missing. This table holds about 9,200 clones, around 79% found once. This clonotype was obtained from an adult with rheumatoid arthritis. The chain couples TRBV7-2 to TRBJ1-5, with 8 bases lining up with TRBD1. Sequenced: CD8+ T cells sorted from blood. DNA of the CDR3: TGTGCCAGCAGCCCGACAGGGGTAATGGAGTATAGCAATCAGCCCCAGCATTTT. Amino acid sequence: CASSPTGVMEYSNQPQHF. The variable domain in full, with the rest retrieved from reference TRBV7-2 and TRBJ1-5, is GAGVSQSPSNKVTEKGKDVELRCDPISGHTALYWYRQSLGQGLEFLIYFQGNSAPDKSGLPSDRFSAERTGGSVSTLTIQRTQQEDSAVYLCASSPTGVMEYSNQPQHFGDGTRLSIL.